A single TCR beta chain is shown here with its context. Sequencing was at deep level. The assay was immunoSEQ multiplex PCR, and TCRdb's table has in-frame clones only and misses some. The top ten hold 0.045% to 0.07% of the sample, which has some 580,000 clones, 97% seen once. Into CD45RA+ naive and CD45RA-negative memory subsets, the CD4+ cells were split. The sample belongs to a study of shared clonotypes between healthy human individuals. Germline CDR1 reads MDHEN; CDR2 reads SYDVKM. J was trimmed by 4 bases and V by 4 bases; bases with no gene match: 3. The CDR3 covers 14 residues. The receptor's source is a woman aged 25 to 39 in good health. Sequencing input: naive CD4+ T cells sorted from blood. The subset was: CD45RA+ positively selected. The gene calls are TRBV28 and TRBJ1-1; 10 nucleotides line up with TRBD1. The CDR3 loop reads CASSSTGGTTEAFF. CDR3 DNA sequence: TGTGCCAGCAGTTCGACAGGGGGCACCACTGAAGCTTTCTTT.